These T cell receptor beta chains were read from a single sample in a study of molecular identifiers for immune sequencing clone quantification. TCRdb reprocessed the PCR reads with MiXCR, giving one entry per CDR3 protein. Here the sample spans under 800,000 distinct CDR3 sequences, 25% being singletons. Sequenced input: naive CD8+ T cells from blood, with Jurkat cell RNA spiked in. The origin of the receptors is a human donor in good health. Some libraries in this study had Jurkat cell RNA spiked in. Both conserved end residues are part of each CDR3. The order of the fields is CDR3 protein, CDR3 DNA, J gene, V gene, D gene, clone size. The D gene is left open where the match is weak. Size tells how often a clone was seen (once, few, many) or the class of an expanded clone, and some rows leave it out.

CASSLASGVESTGELFF	TGTGCCAGCAGCTTAGCTAGCGGGGTGGAAAGCACCGGGGAGCTGTTTTTT	TRBJ2-2	TRBV7-6	TRBD2	.
CASSVERVRGGDPEAFF	TGTGCCAGCAGCGTAGAACGGGTAAGAGGGGGCGATCCTGAAGCTTTCTTT	TRBJ1-1	TRBV11-2	TRBD1	once
CASSPSGGSGRPLNEQFF	TGCGCCAGCAGCCCTTCGGGGGGGAGCGGGAGGCCGTTGAATGAGCAGTTCTTC	TRBJ2-1	TRBV4-3	TRBD2	few
CASSLVAGTGRYEQYF	TGTGCCAGCAGCTTGGTGGCCGGGACAGGACGTTACGAGCAGTACTTC	TRBJ2-7	TRBV5-6	TRBD1	few
CASSPGAGRSSYEQYF	TGTGCCAGCAGCCCAGGAGCAGGAAGGAGCTCCTACGAGCAGTACTTC	TRBJ2-7	TRBV7-6	.	few
CASSLGVGSNQPQHF	TGTGCCAGCAGTTTAGGCGTGGGAAGCAATCAGCCCCAGCATTTT	TRBJ1-5	TRBV12-3/TRBV12-4	.	.
CATSRVASGYNEQFF	TGTGCCACCAGCAGAGTAGCTAGCGGCTACAATGAGCAGTTCTTC	TRBJ2-1	TRBV15	TRBD2	few
CASSVTASYEQYF	TGTGCCAGCAGCGTGACAGCCTCCTACGAGCAGTACTTC	TRBJ2-7	TRBV27	.	few
CASSMTVLHEQYF	TGTGCCAGTAGTATGACGGTGCTCCACGAGCAGTACTTC	TRBJ2-7	TRBV19	.	few
CASSLPSGNEQFF	TGTGCCAGCAGCTTGCCTAGCGGCAATGAGCAGTTCTTC	TRBJ2-1	TRBV5-4	TRBD2	many
CASSGRDDQPQHF	TGTGCCAGCAGTGGCAGGGACGATCAGCCCCAGCATTTT	TRBJ1-5	TRBV6-5	.	many
CASSYPGNHYEQYF	TGTGCCAGCAGTTATCCAGGGAATCACTACGAGCAGTACTTC	TRBJ2-7	TRBV11-2	.	few
CASSTTGHSYEQYF	TGTGCCAGCAGCACGACAGGGCACTCCTACGAGCAGTACTTC	TRBJ2-7	TRBV11-2	TRBD1	.
CASTSDRANTGELFF	TGTGCCAGCACCTCCGACAGGGCGAACACCGGGGAGCTGTTTTTT	TRBJ2-2	TRBV12-3/TRBV12-4	TRBD1	.
CASGGLAGSTDTQYF	TGCGCCAGCGGCGGCCTAGCGGGGTCCACAGATACGCAGTATTTT	TRBJ2-3	TRBV10-1	TRBD2	.
CASGLWQGGYEQYF	TGTGCCAGCGGCCTTTGGCAGGGGGGTTACGAGCAGTACTTC	TRBJ2-7	TRBV28	.	.
CATSDYRVSTGELFF	TGTGCCACCAGTGATTACAGGGTCAGCACCGGGGAGCTGTTTTTT	TRBJ2-2	TRBV24-1	.	.
CASSELDAYEQYF	TGTGCCAGCAGTGAGTTGGACGCCTACGAGCAGTACTTC	TRBJ2-7	TRBV6-1	.	few
CASSQGAGFVQPQHF	TGCGCCAGCAGCCAAGGGGCAGGGTTCGTCCAGCCCCAGCATTTT	TRBJ1-5	TRBV4-1	.	few
CGVVLQGNYGYTF	TGCGGCGTTGTACTCCAGGGTAACTATGGCTACACCTTC	TRBJ1-2	TRBV29-1	.	.
CASSEGPSPYEQYF	TGTGCCAGCAGCGAAGGGCCTTCTCCCTACGAGCAGTACTTC	TRBJ2-7	TRBV7-7	.	.
CSSSPPGPQRDQPQHF	TGTTCCAGCAGCCCGCCGGGACCTCAAAGGGATCAGCCCCAGCATTTT	TRBJ1-5	TRBV3-2	.	.
CAWSVASGGYEQYF	TGTGCCTGGAGTGTAGCCAGTGGGGGCTACGAGCAGTACTTC	TRBJ2-7	TRBV30	.	many
CSATGITNEKLFF	TGCAGCGCTACCGGGATTACTAATGAAAAACTGTTTTTT	TRBJ1-4	TRBV29-1	.	many
CAWSQSLRPTQYF	TGTGCCTGGAGTCAAAGTTTGAGGCCCACCCAGTACTTC	TRBJ2-5	TRBV30	.	many
CASSHGNSGANVLTF	TGTGCCAGCAGCCACGGGAACTCTGGGGCCAACGTCCTGACTTTC	TRBJ2-6	TRBV5-8	.	few
CAGSQELQETQYF	TGTGCCGGCAGCCAAGAGTTACAAGAGACCCAGTACTTC	TRBJ2-5	TRBV5-3	.	.
CAWIWGTEAFF	TGTGCCTGGATCTGGGGCACTGAAGCTTTCTTT	TRBJ1-1	TRBV30	.	many
CASSLNLGSRYF	TGTGCCAGCAGCTTGAATCTCGGTAGCCGGTACTTC	TRBJ2-7	TRBV7-9	.	many
CATSRLGQETGELFF	TGTGCCACCAGCAGGTTGGGACAGGAGACCGGGGAGCTGTTTTTT	TRBJ2-2	TRBV15	TRBD1	many
CATSGSGELFF	TGTGCCACTAGCGGGAGCGGGGAGCTGTTTTTT	TRBJ2-2	TRBV15	TRBD2	few
CASSPRQGPLNTEAFF	TGTGCCAGCAGCCCTCGACAGGGACCATTGAACACTGAAGCTTTCTTT	TRBJ1-1	TRBV13	TRBD1	many
CARGPGPRRLFF	TGTGCCAGAGGCCCCGGACCCCGCAGACTGTTTTTT	TRBJ1-4	TRBV5-3	.	.
CASSLALLPYEQYF	TGTGCCAGCAGCCTTGCGCTCCTTCCCTACGAGCAGTACTTC	TRBJ2-7	TRBV7-2	.	many
CASSQDHLGLVTEAFF	TGTGCCAGCAGCCAAGATCACCTCGGTTTGGTCACTGAAGCTTTCTTT	TRBJ1-1	TRBV3-1	.	many
CARSERGTAHTGELFF	TGTGCCAGGAGTGAAAGGGGGACAGCTCACACCGGGGAGCTGTTTTTT	TRBJ2-2	TRBV2	TRBD1	few
CASSLGRGAHEQYF	TGTGCTAGCAGCTTAGGTCGGGGGGCCCACGAGCAGTACTTC	TRBJ2-7	TRBV7-7	.	.
CASSAGQGLGNEQFF	TGTGCCAGCAGTGCGGGACAGGGGTTGGGAAATGAGCAGTTCTTC	TRBJ2-1	TRBV6-2/TRBV6-3	TRBD1	.
CASSGQTGLYEQYF	TGTGCCAGCAGTGGCCAAACTGGCTTGTACGAGCAGTACTTC	TRBJ2-7	TRBV28	.	few
CASSIRLIRAEAFF	TGTGCCAGTAGTATCCGACTGATCAGGGCTGAAGCTTTCTTT	TRBJ1-1	TRBV19	.	few
CASSSYRGLEAFF	TGTGCCAGCAGTTCTTACAGGGGGCTAGAAGCTTTCTTT	TRBJ1-1	TRBV27	TRBD1	few
CASSWGQGHGELFF	TGTGCCAGCAGCTGGGGACAGGGGCACGGGGAGCTGTTTTTT	TRBJ2-2	TRBV7-8	TRBD1	.
CSVDGTGGPQETQYF	TGCAGCGTTGATGGGACAGGGGGCCCCCAAGAGACCCAGTACTTC	TRBJ2-5	TRBV29-1	TRBD1	many
CASSFGDNEQFF	TGTGCCAGCAGCTTCGGCGACAATGAGCAGTTCTTC	TRBJ2-1	TRBV7-9	.	many
CSVIFRDRVVEQYF	TGCAGCGTTATCTTCCGGGACAGGGTTGTCGAGCAGTACTTC	TRBJ2-7	TRBV29-1	TRBD1	.
CASSYAPYEQYF	TGTGCCAGCAGCTACGCACCCTACGAGCAGTACTTC	TRBJ2-7	TRBV7-9	.	few
CASSQVAAMNTEAFF	TGCGCCAGCAGCCAAGTGGCAGCAATGAACACTGAAGCTTTCTTT	TRBJ1-1	TRBV4-1	.	many